What follows are 22 T cell receptor beta chains derived from one specimen sequenced in a study of cytomegalovirus exposure and HLA in healthy donors. Using immunoSEQ multiplex PCR, the repertoire was profiled, and TCRdb retains in-frame clones only, with some absent. The data show over 200,000 clones, with 80% to 90% seen just once and 2.9% held by the top ten. Sequenced input: PBMCs. All receptors derive from a woman younger than 30 in good health and CMV-seronegative.

The J gene is TRBJ1-4, the V gene TRBV2, with TRBD1 identical over 8 bases. CDR1 is SNHLY, CDR2 FYNNEI, per germline. The CDR3 length is 18 residues. Trimming removed 6 bases from V and 3 bases from J; junction bases left unmatched: 15. The CDR3 spells CASRTKGWDRLSNEKLFF. The CDR3 nucleotides read TGTGCCAGCAGGACGAAGGGGTGGGACAGGCTTTCTAATGAAAAACTGTTTTTT.

V is TRBV6-5 and J is TRBJ2-7; a weak D match, TRBD2 (6 bases). The CDR3 runs 16 residues. The ends were cut back, 0 bases at V and 3 bases at J, with 15 bases in the middle. Germline loops: CDR1 MNHEY, CDR2 SVGAGI. CDR3 sequence reads: CASSYSGGMVVYEQYF. CDR3 DNA: TGTGCCAGCAGTTACTCGGGAGGTATGGTGGTCTACGAGCAGTACTTC.

The chain is built from TRBV27 and TRBJ2-1, with 14 positions matching TRBD2. With V trimmed by 5 bases and J by 8 bases, 8 bases remained unmatched. Germline V gene sequence: CDR1 MNHEY, CDR2 SMNVEV (reference sequence). The CDR3 sequence is 16 residues long. The CDR3 region has the DNA TGTGCCAGCAGTGACGGGACTAGCGGGAGTTTCGATGAGCAGTTCTTC. This translates into CASSDGTSGSFDEQFF.

This chain connects TRBV4-1 to TRBJ1-2, with 7 bases that match TRBD1. This CDR3 contains 15 residues. The junction had 5 bases not matched to a gene; V was cut back by 4 bases and J by 0 bases. Germline V gene sequence: CDR1 MGHRA, CDR2 YSYEKL. The CDR3 reads CASSLGTVTNYGYTF. The CDR3 coding sequence is TGCGCCAGCAGCCTAGGGACAGTAACTAACTATGGCTACACCTTC.

The chain carries TRBV5-4 and TRBJ1-2, with 10 bases fitting TRBD1. The CDR3 runs 13 residues. Germline trimming cut 4 bases from V and 4 bases from J; bases unmatched to any gene: 1. CDR1 is SGHNT, CDR2 YYREEE, per germline (reference sequence). The CDR3 here is CASSRTGGYGYTF. CDR3 nucleotide sequence: TGTGCCAGCAGCCGGACAGGGGGCTATGGCTACACCTTC.

The V and J genes are TRBV27 and TRBJ2-3, with 10 nucleotides matching TRBD2. Germline V CDR1 and CDR2: MNHEY, SMNVEV (reference sequence). The CDR3 spans 15 residues. Trimming took 2 bases from V and 4 from J; bases not matched to a gene: 3. The CDR3 nucleotides are TGTGCCAGCAGTTTACTAGCGGGAGTATCAGATACGCAGTATTTT. This codes for CASSLLAGVSDTQYF.

This clone was seen a single time. The chain combines TRBV13 with TRBJ1-2; the match to TRBD1 covers 11 bases. J was trimmed by 7 bases and V by 4 bases; bases with no gene match: 5. Germline CDR1 PRHDT, CDR2 FYEKMQ (reference sequence). This CDR3 contains 14 residues. In DNA form, the CDR3 reads TGTGCCAGCAGCTGGGGACAGGGGGAAACTGGCTACACCTTC. Its translation: CASSWGQGETGYTF.

This clone has only one observation. This sequence joins TRBV2 and TRBJ2-1; D not resolved. Germline-derived CDR1 and CDR2 are SNHLY and FYNNEI. The CDR3 has 12 residues. V lost 5 bases, J lost 12 bases, and 14 bases lay in between. CDR3 coding DNA: TGTGCCAGCAGTTACGGTACTAAGTCGCAGTTCTTC. Translation: CASSYGTKSQFF.

The rearrangement joins TRBV10-3 to TRBJ2-1; TRBD2 agrees at 9 bases. Trimming cost V 7 bases and J 2 bases; bases outside gene matches: 3. The germline V gene has CDR1 ENHRY and CDR2 SYGVKD. The CDR3 is made up of 14 amino acids. The CDR3 loop is CAIKPSGTYNEQFF. CDR3 nucleotide sequence: TGTGCCATCAAGCCTAGCGGGACCTACAATGAGCAGTTCTTC.

CDR3 in amino acids: CASSVPGAHQTPSYEQYF. CDR3 nucleotides: TGTGCCAGCAGTGTCCCGGGTGCCCACCAAACTCCCAGCTACGAGCAGTACTTC. This sequence joins TRBV6-1 and TRBJ2-7; no clear D. Germline-derived CDR1 and CDR2 are MNHNS and SASEGT. With 4 bases removed from V and 3 bases from J, the gap between germline ends came to 25 bases. The length of the CDR3 is 18 residues.

This clone was counted only a few times. The rearrangement joins TRBV20-1 to TRBJ2-3; D gene ambiguous. From germline, CDR1 is DFQATT and CDR2 SNEGSKA (reference sequence). Trimming left V 4 bases short and J 2 bases short, with 4 bases between. The CDR3 contains 11 residues. CDR3 loop: CSATYTDTQYF. The CDR3, as DNA: TGCAGTGCTACCTACACAGATACGCAGTATTTT.

This chain joins TRBV15 and TRBJ1-5; no firm D call. V shed 3 bases and J shed 6 bases, with 15 bases lying between them. CDR1 LNHNV and CDR2 YYDKDF come from the germline V gene (reference sequence). The CDR3 covers 15 residues. The DNA of the CDR3 is TGTGCCACCAGCAGTGAAAATCGACGGGGTCAGCCCCAGCATTTT. Translated, it gives CATSSENRRGQPQHF.

The V and J genes are TRBV19 and TRBJ1-1; unclear D gene. CDR1 and CDR2 (germline): LNHDA, SQIVND (reference sequence). This CDR3 is 14 amino acids long. The germline V and J ends were trimmed by 1 base and 4 bases, with 10 bases remaining between them. The CDR3 spells CASSIGRASTEAFF. The CDR3 bases are TGTGCCAGTAGTATAGGGCGGGCGAGCACTGAAGCTTTCTTT.

This chain connects TRBV11-2 to TRBJ2-2; no clear D gene. V dropped 4 bases and J dropped 8 bases, with 8 bases sitting between them. Per germline, CDR1 SGHAT and CDR2 FQNNGV. This CDR3 has 12 residues. For the CDR3, the DNA is TGTGCCAGCAGCTCCTTGTTAGGGGAGCTGTTTTTT. This sequence encodes CASSSLLGELFF.

The chain recombines TRBV28 with TRBJ2-1; tentative D call: TRBD2 (5 bases). The V and J ends lost 6 bases and 5 bases respectively, with 17 bases between them. Germline-derived CDR1 and CDR2 are MDHEN and SYDVKM. The CDR3 loop spans 15 amino acids. CDR3 DNA: TGTGCCAGCAGCTTAAAGACACTAGACCACAATGAGCAGTTCTTC. Translating it yields CASSLKTLDHNEQFF. Based on the CDR3 plus reference TRBV28 and TRBJ2-1, the full variable domain is DVKVTQSSRYLVKRTGEKVFLECVQDMDHENMFWYRQDPGLGLRLIYFSYDVKMKEKGDIPEGYSVSREKKERFSLILESASTNQTSMYLCASSLKTLDHNEQFFGPGTRLTVL.

The CDR3 here is CASSQDRGATNEQFF. The CDR3 region has the DNA TGCGCCAGCAGCCAAGATCGGGGGGCTACCAATGAGCAGTTCTTC. The genes are TRBV4-3 and TRBJ2-1; D might be TRBD2 (7 bases). This CDR3 is built from 15 residues. V lost 0 bases and J lost 6, with 12 bases in between. Germline values: CDR1 LGHNA, CDR2 YSLEER.

The V and J genes are TRBV19 and TRBJ2-2; maybe TRBD2 (5 bases). V was trimmed by 5 bases and J by 5 bases, leaving 9 bases between them. This CDR3 is built from 13 residues. Germline-derived CDR1 and CDR2 are LNHDA and SQIVND (reference sequence). This CDR3 reads CASSGGLTGELFF. CDR3 DNA: TGTGCCAGTAGTGGCGGGTTGACCGGGGAGCTGTTTTTT.

The chain employs TRBV5-5 and TRBJ2-1; 9 bases agree with TRBD2. The germline V gene has CDR1 SGHKS and CDR2 YYEKEE (reference sequence). Losses at the gene ends were 1 base for V and 10 bases for J; bases not matched to a gene: 12. This CDR3 has 16 residues. The CDR3 DNA follows: TGTGCCAGCAGCTTGAAATGGCGGGAGGGCCTGGGGGAGCAGTTCTTC. Translation gives CASSLKWREGLGEQFF.

The rearrangement uses TRBV7-2 and TRBJ2-7; weak D call: TRBD2 (5 bases). The V and J ends lost 1 base and 0 bases respectively, with 7 bases between them. The germline V gene has CDR1 SGHTA and CDR2 FQGNSA. CDR3 length equals 14 residues. DNA for the CDR3: TGTGCCAGCAGCTTAGTGGGGAGCTCCTACGAGCAGTACTTC. Translating gives CASSLVGSSYEQYF.

The chain has TRBV5-8 and TRBJ2-7; weak D call: TRBD1 (6 bases). This CDR3 has 11 residues. In germline, CDR1 is SGHTS, CDR2 YDEGEE. V lost 5 bases, J lost 3 bases, and 6 bases lay in between. The CDR3 reads CASRQGYEQYF. Written as DNA, the CDR3 is TGTGCCAGCAGACAGGGCTACGAGCAGTACTTC.

The rearrangement joins TRBV10-3 to TRBJ2-1, with D possibly TRBD2 on 6 matching bases. Trimming took 11 bases from V and 3 from J, leaving 23 bases between them. The CDR3 has 16 residues. Looked up from germline, CDR1 is ENHRY and CDR2 is SYGVKD. The CDR3 loop reads CAVQRSGSGSYNEQFF. For the CDR3, the DNA is TGTGCCGTCCAAAGGTCGGGTAGCGGAAGCTACAATGAGCAGTTCTTC.

The chain uses TRBV18 and TRBJ2-7, with 11 nucleotides matching TRBD1. The CDR3 sequence is 16 residues long. V trimming: 3 bases; J trimming: 2 bases; junction bases outside the gene matches: 6. In germline, CDR1 is KGHSH, CDR2 LQKENI. In nucleotides, the CDR3 is TGTGCCAGCTCACCTGGACCGGGACAGGGGGCCTACGAGCAGTACTTC. It is translated as CASSPGPGQGAYEQYF.